What follows describes a single T cell receptor (beta chain). Antigen unknown. It was template switching that added a universal primer site, and there were unique molecular identifiers on the cDNA. A single record per CDR3 protein comes from TCRdb applying MiXCR to the 5' RACE reads. The sample consists of roughly 220,000 distinct CDR3 sequences, over 5% of them appearing once. The data belong to a study of identical twins. Study results and limitations: Conclusions were based on cross-sectional statistical analysis, without following the same donors. Insertion counts were lower in abundant cord blood beta clonotypes, a trend that memory repertoires did not show.

Looked up from germline, CDR1 is MGHRA and CDR2 is YSYEKL. There are 14 residues in the CDR3. The germline V and J ends were trimmed by 1 base and 5 bases, with 10 bases remaining between them. This same sample was also part of a study on T cells expressing NK-cell markers. That report notes: One of the eight sequenced donors was seronegative, whereas the other seven were HCMV-seropositive.

This clonotype was sampled from a woman aged 18-29 years in good health. The sequencing sample was made of CD8+ T cells sorted from blood. The chain joins TRBV4-1 to TRBJ2-3; possibly TRBD1 for D (6 bases). The CDR3 sequence is CASSQATGIDTQYF. CDR3 bases: TGCGCCAGCAGCCAAGCTACAGGGATAGATACGCAGTATTTT.